The T cell receptor (beta chain) described here comes from a study of Ad26.COV2.S vaccination and SARS-CoV-2 variants. Whole-study context: Once, or twice with 56 days between doses, Ad26.COV2.S was given intramuscularly.

A word on this clone: Its antigen is not identified.

Sequencing used immunoSEQ multiplex PCR; TCRdb keeps in-frame clones, though not all of them. The top ten hold 1.5% of the sample, which has about 680,000 clones, roughly nine tenths seen once. Treatment indicated: about 20 received Ad26.COV2.S at low or high dose, single or two shots; five or six received placebo; per-sample allocation not given. Day 63 after the first injection of vaccine or placebo was the sampling time. The shot given was an Ad26 vector that makes Wuhan-strain SARS-CoV-2 spike. Study-level results: Comparability of non-spike TCR breadth was observed across vaccine and placebo recipients.

This TCR was recovered from a person between 18 and 65 years old who received the Ad26.COV2.S COVID-19 vaccine or a placebo. Sequences were derived from peripheral blood, sampled in a trial of Ad26.COV2.S vaccine versus placebo.

CDR3 in amino acids: CASSHGRLLDNEQYF. The CDR3 region has the DNA TGTGCCAGCAGCCACGGCAGGCTCTTAGACAACGAGCAGTACTTC. The chain joins TRBV6-5 to TRBJ2-7, with no clear D. The CDR3 spans 15 residues. Germline V gene data show CDR1 as MNHEY and CDR2 as SVGAGI. V dropped 6 bases and J dropped 5 bases, with 20 bases sitting between them.